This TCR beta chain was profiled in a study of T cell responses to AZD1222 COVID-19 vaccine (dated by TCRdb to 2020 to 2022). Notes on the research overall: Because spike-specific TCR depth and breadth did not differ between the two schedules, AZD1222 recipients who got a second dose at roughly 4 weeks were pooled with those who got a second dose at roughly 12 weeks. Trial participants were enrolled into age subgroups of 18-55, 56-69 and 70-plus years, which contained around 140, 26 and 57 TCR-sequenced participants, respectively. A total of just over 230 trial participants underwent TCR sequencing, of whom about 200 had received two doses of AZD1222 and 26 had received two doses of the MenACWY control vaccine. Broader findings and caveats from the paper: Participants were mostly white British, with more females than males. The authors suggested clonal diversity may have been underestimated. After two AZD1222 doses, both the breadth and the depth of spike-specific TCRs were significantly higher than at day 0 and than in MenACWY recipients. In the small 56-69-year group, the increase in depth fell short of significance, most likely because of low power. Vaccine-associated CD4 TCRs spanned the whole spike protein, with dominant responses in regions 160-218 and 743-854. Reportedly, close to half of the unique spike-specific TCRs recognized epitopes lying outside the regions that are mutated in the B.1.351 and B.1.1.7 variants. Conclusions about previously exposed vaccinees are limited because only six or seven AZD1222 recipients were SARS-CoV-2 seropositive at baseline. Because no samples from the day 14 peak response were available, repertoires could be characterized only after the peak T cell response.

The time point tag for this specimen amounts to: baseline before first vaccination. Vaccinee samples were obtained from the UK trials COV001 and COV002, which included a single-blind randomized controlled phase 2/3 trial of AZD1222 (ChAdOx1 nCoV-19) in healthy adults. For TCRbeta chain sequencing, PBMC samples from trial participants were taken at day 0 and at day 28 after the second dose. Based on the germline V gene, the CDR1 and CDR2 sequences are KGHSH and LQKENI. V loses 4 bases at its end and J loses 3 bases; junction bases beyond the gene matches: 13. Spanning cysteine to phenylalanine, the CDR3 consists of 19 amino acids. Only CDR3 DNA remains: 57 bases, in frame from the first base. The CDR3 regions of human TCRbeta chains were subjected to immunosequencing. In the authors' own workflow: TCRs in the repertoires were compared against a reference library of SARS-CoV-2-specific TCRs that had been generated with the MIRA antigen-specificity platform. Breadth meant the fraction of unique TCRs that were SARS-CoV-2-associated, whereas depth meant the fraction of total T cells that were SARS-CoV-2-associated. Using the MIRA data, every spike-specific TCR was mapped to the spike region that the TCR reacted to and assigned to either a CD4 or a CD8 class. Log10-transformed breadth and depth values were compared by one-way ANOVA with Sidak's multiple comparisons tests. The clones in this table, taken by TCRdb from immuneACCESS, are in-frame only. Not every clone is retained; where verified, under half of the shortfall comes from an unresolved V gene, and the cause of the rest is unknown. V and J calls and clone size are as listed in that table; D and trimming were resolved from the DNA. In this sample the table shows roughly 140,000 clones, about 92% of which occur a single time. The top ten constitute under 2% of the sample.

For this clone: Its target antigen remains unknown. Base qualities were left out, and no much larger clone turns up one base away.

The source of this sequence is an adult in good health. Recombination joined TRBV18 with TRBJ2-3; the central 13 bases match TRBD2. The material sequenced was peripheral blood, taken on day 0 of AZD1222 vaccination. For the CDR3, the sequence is CASSRATPGLAGRTDTQYF. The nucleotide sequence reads TGTGCCAGCTCACGGGCAACCCCGGGACTAGCGGGGCGAACAGATACGCAGTATTTT.